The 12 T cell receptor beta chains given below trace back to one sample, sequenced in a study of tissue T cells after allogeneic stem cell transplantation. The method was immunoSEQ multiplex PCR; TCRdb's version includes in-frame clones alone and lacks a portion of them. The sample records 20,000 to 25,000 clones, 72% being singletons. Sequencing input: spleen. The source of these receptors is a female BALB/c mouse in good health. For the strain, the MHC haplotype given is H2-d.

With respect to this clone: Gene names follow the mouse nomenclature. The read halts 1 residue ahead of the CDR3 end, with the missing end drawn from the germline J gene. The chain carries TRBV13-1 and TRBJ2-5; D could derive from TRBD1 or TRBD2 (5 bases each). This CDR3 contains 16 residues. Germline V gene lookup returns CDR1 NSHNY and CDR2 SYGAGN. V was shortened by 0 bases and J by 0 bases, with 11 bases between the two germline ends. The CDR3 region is CASSDAKGDNQDTQYF. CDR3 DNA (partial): TGTGCCAGCAGTGATGCCAAAGGGGACAACCAAGACACCCAGTAC.

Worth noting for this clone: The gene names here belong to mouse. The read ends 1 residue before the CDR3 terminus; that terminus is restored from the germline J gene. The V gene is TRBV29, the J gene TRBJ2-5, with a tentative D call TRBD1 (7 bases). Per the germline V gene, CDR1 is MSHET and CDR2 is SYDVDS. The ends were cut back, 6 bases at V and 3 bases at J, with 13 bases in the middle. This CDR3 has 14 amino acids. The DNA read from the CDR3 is TGTGCTAGCAGCCCAAGGGGGCAACAAGACACCCAGTAC. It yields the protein CASSPRGQQDTQY. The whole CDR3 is CASSPRGQQDTQYF. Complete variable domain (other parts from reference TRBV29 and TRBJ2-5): DMKVTQMPRYLIKRMGENVLLECGQDMSHETMYWYRQDPGLGLQLIYISYDVDSNSEGDIPKGYRVSRKKREHFSLILDSAKTNQTSVYFCASSPRGQQDTQYFGPGTRLLVL.

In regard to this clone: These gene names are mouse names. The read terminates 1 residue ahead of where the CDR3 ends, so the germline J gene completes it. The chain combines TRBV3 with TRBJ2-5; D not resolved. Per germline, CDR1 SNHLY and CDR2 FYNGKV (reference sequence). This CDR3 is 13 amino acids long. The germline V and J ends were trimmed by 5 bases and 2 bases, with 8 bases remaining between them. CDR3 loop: CASSPTIQDTQYF. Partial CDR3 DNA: TGTGCCAGCAGCCCGACAATCCAAGACACCCAGTAC.

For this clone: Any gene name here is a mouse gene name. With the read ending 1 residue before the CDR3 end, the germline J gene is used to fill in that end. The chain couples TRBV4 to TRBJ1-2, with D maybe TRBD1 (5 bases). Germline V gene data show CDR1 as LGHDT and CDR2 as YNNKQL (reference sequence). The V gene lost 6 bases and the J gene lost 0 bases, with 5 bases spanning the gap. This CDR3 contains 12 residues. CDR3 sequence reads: CASRTANSDYTF. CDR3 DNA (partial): TGTGCCAGCAGGACAGCAAACTCCGACTACACC. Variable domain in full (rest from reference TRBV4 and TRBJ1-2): ETAVFQTPNYHVTQVGNEVSFNCKQTLGHDTMYWYKQDSKKLLKIMFSYNNKQLIVNETVPRRFSPQSSDKAHLNLRIKSVEPEDSAVYLCASRTANSDYTFGSGTRLLVI.

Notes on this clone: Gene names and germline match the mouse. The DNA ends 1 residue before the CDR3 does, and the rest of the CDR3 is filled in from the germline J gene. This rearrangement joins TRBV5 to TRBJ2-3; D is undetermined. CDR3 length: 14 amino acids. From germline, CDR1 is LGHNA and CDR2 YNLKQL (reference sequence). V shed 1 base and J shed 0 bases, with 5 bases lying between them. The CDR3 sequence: CASSQVNSAETLYF. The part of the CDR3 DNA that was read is TGTGCCAGCAGCCAAGTTAATAGTGCAGAAACGCTGTAT.

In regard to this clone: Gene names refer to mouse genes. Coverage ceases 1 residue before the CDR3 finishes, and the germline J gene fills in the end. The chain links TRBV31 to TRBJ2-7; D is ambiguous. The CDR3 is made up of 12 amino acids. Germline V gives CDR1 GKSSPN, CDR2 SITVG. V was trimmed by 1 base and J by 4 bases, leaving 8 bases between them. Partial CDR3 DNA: TGTGCCTGGAGTCAGGATATATATGAACAGTAC. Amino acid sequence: CAWSQDIYEQY. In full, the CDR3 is CAWSQDIYEQYF.

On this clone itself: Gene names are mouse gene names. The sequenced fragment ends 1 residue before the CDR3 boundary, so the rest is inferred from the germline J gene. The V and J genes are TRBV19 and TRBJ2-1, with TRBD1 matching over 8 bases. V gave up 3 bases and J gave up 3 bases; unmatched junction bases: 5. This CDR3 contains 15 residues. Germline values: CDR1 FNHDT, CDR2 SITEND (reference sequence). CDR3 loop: CASSKTGAGYAEQFF. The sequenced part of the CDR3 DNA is TGTGCCAGCAGTAAGACAGGGGCGGGCTATGCTGAGCAGTTC.

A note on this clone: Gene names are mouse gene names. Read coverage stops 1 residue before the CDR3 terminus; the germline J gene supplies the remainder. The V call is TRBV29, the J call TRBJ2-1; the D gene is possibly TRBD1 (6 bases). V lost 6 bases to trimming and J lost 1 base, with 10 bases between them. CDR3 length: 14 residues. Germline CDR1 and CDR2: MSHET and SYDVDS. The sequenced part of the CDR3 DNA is TGTGCTAGCAGGCCACAGGGAAACTATGCTGAGCAGTTC. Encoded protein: CASRPQGNYAEQF. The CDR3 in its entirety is CASRPQGNYAEQFF. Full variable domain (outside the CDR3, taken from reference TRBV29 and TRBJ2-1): DMKVTQMPRYLIKRMGENVLLECGQDMSHETMYWYRQDPGLGLQLIYISYDVDSNSEGDIPKGYRVSRKKREHFSLILDSAKTNQTSVYFCASRPQGNYAEQFFGPGTRLTVL.

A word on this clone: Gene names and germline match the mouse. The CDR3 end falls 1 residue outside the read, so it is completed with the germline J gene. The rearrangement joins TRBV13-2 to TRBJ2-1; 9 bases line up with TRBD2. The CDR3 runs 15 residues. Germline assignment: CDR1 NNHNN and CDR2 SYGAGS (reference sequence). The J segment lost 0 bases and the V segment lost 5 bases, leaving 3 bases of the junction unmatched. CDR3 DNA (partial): TGTGCCAGCGGCAACTGGGGGGATAACTATGCTGAGCAGTTC. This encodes CASGNWGDNYAEQF. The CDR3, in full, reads CASGNWGDNYAEQFF.

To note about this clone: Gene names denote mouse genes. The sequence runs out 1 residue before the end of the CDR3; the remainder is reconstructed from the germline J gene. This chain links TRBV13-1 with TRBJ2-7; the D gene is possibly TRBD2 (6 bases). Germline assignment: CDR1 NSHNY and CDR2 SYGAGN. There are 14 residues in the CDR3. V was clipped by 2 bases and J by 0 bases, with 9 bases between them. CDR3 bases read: TGTGCCAGCAGTGACCTGGGGAGCTCCTATGAACAGTAC. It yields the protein CASSDLGSSYEQY. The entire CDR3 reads CASSDLGSSYEQYF.

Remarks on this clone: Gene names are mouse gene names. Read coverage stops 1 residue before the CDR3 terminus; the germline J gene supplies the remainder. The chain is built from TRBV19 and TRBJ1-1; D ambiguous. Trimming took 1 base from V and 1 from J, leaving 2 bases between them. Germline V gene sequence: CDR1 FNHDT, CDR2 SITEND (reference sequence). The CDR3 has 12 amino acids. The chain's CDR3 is CASSIRNTEVFF. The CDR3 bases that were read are TGTGCCAGCAGTATAAGAAACACAGAAGTCTTC. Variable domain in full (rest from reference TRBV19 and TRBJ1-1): GGIITQTPKFLIGQEGQKLTLKCQQNFNHDTMYWYRQDSGKGLRLIYYSITENDLQKGDLSEGYDASREKKSSFSLTVTSAQKNEMAVFLCASSIRNTEVFFGKGTRLTVV.

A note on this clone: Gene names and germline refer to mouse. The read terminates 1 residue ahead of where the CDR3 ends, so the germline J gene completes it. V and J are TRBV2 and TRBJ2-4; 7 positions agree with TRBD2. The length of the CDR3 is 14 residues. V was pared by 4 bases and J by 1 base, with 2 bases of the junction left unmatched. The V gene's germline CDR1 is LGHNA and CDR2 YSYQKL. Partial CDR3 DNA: TGTGCCAGCAGCCCAGACTGGGGTCAAAACACCTTGTAC. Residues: CASSPDWGQNTLY. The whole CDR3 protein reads CASSPDWGQNTLYF.